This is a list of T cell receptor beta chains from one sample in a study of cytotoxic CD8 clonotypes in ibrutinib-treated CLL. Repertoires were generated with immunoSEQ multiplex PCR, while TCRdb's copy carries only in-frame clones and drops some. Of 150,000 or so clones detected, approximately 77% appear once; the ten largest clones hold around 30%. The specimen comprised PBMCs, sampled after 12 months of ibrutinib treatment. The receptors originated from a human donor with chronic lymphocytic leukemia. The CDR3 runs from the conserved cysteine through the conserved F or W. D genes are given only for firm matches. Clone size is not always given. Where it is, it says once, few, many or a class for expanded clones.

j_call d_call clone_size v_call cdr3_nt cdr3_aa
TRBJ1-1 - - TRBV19 TGTGCCAGTAGTATATCCATCGACAGTGAAGCTTTCTTT CASSISIDSEAFF
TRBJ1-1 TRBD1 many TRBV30 TGTGCCTGGAGTGTACATGTGACAGGGGCAAAGAACACTGAAGCTTTCTTT CAWSVHVTGAKNTEAFF
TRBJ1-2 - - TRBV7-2 TGTGCCAGCAGCTCGGGTGGGCTATCGTCTGGAGGTCGGGGTTATGGCTACACCTTC CASSSGGLSSGGRGYGYTF
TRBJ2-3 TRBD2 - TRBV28 TGTGCCAGCAGTTCCGCTATTAGCGGGATATCCACAGATACGCAGTATTTT CASSSAISGISTDTQYF
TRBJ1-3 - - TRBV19 TGTGCCAGTAGTAGGTTGATTGAGAGCTCTGGAAACACCATATATTTT CASSRLIESSGNTIYF
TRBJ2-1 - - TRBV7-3 TGTGCCAGCAGTCGGAATCGGGGCTCCTACAATGAGCAGTTCTTC CASSRNRGSYNEQFF
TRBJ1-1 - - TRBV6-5 TGTGCCAGCAGTCCACCGGTAATGGGCACTGAAGCTTTCTTT CASSPPVMGTEAFF
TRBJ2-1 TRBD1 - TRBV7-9 TGTGCCAGCAGCTTCCCCGGGACAGGGATGAATGAGCAGTTCTTC CASSFPGTGMNEQFF
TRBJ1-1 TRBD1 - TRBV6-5 TGTGCCAGCAGCCCGAGACAGGGCTGGACTGAAGCTTTCTTT CASSPRQGWTEAFF
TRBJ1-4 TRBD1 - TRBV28 TGTGCCAGCAGCCAAGGACAGGCCGGTGAAAAACTGTTTTTT CASSQGQAGEKLFF
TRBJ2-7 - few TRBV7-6 TGTGCCAGCAGCGTGGGGGATTACTACGAGCAGTACTTC CASSVGDYYEQYF
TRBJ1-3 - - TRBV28 TGTGCCAGCAGTCCAAGGGGAAACACCATATATTTT CASSPRGNTIYF
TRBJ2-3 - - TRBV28 TGTGCCAGCAGTTTACCTTTCGAGGGAACAAGCACAGATACGCAGTATTTT CASSLPFEGTSTDTQYF
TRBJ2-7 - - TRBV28 TGTGCCAGCAGTGGAGACTTTGGTCGCGAGCAGTACTTC CASSGDFGREQYF